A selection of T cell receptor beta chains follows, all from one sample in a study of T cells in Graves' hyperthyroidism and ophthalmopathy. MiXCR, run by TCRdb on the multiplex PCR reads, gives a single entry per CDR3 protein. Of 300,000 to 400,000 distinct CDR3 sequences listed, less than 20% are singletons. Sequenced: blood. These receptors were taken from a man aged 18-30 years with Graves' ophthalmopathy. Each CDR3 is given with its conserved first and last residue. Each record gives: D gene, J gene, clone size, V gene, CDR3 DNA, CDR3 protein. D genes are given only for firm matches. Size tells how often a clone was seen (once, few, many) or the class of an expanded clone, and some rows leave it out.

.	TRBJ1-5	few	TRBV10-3	TGTGCCATCAGGCAGGGGTTTGGCAATCAGCCCCAGCATTTT	CAIRQGFGNQPQHF
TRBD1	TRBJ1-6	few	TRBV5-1	TGCGCCAGCAGCTTGGGAACAGGGGGCGGCTCCTATAATTCACCCCTCCACTTT	CASSLGTGGGSYNSPLHF
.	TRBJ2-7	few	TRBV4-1	TGCGCCAGCAGCCAAGGGGGGCAGGTTGGCTACGAGCAGTACTTC	CASSQGGQVGYEQYF
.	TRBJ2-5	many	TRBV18	TGTGCCAGCTCACCACAATCATCAGAGACCCAGTACTTC	CASSPQSSETQYF
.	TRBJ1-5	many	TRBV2	TGTGCCAGCAGTGAACTAAGAGAGATTAGCAATCAGCCCCAGCATTTT	CASSELREISNQPQHF
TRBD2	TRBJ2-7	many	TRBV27	TGTGCCAGCAGCCTAGGACTAGCGGGGACCTACGAGCAGTACTTC	CASSLGLAGTYEQYF
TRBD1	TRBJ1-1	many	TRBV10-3	TGTGCCATCAGTGACGTTACGGCTAAGGGGGCCCGAATGAACACTGAAGCTTTCTTT	CAISDVTAKGARMNTEAFF
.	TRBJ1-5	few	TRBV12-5	TGTGCTAGTGGTTTGAATAGCAATCAGCCCCAGCATTTT	CASGLNSNQPQHF
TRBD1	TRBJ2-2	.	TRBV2	TGTGCCAGCAATTTCGGACAGGGTTGGGGCGGGGAGCTGTTTTTT	CASNFGQGWGGELFF
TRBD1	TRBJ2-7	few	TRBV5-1	TGCGCCAGCAGCTTGGAGTGGACAGGGGACAACTACGAGCAGTACTTC	CASSLEWTGDNYEQYF
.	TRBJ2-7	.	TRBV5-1	TGCGCCAGCAGAGTTGGACAGTCGCCCTCCTACGAGCAGTACTTC	CASRVGQSPSYEQYF
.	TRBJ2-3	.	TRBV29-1	TGCAGCGTTCGAATCGGGTTGGGGACAGATACGCAGTATTTT	CSVRIGLGTDTQYF
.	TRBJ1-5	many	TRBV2	TGTGCCAGCAGGGGTGACAGTGGCAATCAGCCCCAGCATTTT	CASRGDSGNQPQHF
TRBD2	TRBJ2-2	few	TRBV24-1	TGTGCCACCAGTGGAGCGGGGGGCACCGGGGAGCTGTTTTTT	CATSGAGGTGELFF
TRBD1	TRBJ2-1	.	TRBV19	TGTGCCAGTAGTAAGGACAGGTACAATGAGCAGTTCTTC	CASSKDRYNEQFF
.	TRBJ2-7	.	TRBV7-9	TGTGCCAGCAGCTTCTCCGGGCTCGCCTACGAGCAGTACTTC	CASSFSGLAYEQYF
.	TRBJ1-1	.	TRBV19	TGTGCCAGTAGTTCCCAATGGGGGACTGAAGCTTTCTTT	CASSSQWGTEAFF
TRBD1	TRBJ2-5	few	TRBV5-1	TGCGCCAGCAGCTTGGGGACAGGGCCCCAAGAGACCCAGTACTTC	CASSLGTGPQETQYF
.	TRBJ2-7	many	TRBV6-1	TGTGCCAGCAGTGACCTTGGGGGCGAGACCGAGCAGTACTTC	CASSDLGGETEQYF
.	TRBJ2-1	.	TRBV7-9	TGTGCCAGCAGCCTAAGTGTCGTGTCAGGGTACAATGAGCAGTTCTTC	CASSLSVVSGYNEQFF
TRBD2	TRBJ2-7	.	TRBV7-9	TGTGCCAGCAGTCGGGACTCTAGCGGGGCCGTCCCCTACGAGCAGTACTTC	CASSRDSSGAVPYEQYF